This T cell receptor (beta chain) is drawn from a study of T cells after posttransplantation cyclophosphamide. Study-wide findings and caveats: Donor CD8+ memory clones often dominated recipient blood repertoires at later times. TRB clonality was highly associated with recipient CMV seropositivity and reactivation. TRB overlap between skin or GI tissue T cells and blood was limited.

A remark on this clone: Its antigen remains unknown.

CDR1 and CDR2 (germline): SNHLY, FYNNEI. Trimming removed 6 bases from V and 7 bases from J, with 10 bases in between. The CDR3 is made up of 11 amino acids. The naive gate required viable CD3+CD4+ or CD3+CD8+ cells with CCR7+CD45RA+CD45RO-CD95-CD27+CD28+ phenotype. Peripheral blood was collected from the related graft donor on the marrow donation day. Clones were read by immunoSEQ multiplex PCR, and TCRdb kept only the in-frame ones, dropping some. The repertoire consists of about 31,000 clones, with 75% to 95% occurring once and the leading ten covering roughly 0.23%. The V and J genes are TRBV2 and TRBJ2-7; D uncertain. The origin of this receptor is a woman aged 60-75 years in good health, CMV-negative, and a related stem cell transplant donor. The sequencing sample was made of naive CD4+ T cells sorted from PBMCs. CDR3 amino acids: CASRISKEQYF. In DNA form, the CDR3 reads TGTGCCAGCAGAATTAGTAAAGAGCAGTACTTC.